This T cell receptor (beta chain) stems from a study of CD4 and CD8 cells across lung adenocarcinoma regions. This clonotype was observed a few times. Each CDR3 protein gets one entry after TCRdb re-called the PCR reads with MiXCR. The sample contains about 11,000 distinct CDR3 sequences, about three fifths of which appear only once. Trimming at V came to 5 bases and at J to 9 bases, leaving 16 bases not matched to a gene. The CDR3 spans 16 residues. The germline gives CDR1 MRHNA, CDR2 SNTAGT. The clonotype comes from a male donor with lung adenocarcinoma. The CD4 and CD8 labels of this study may be unreliable. The rearrangement links TRBV6-4 to TRBJ1-3, with 7 bases fitting TRBD1. Sequenced: CD8+ T cells from the margin of a lung tumor. The CDR3 DNA sequence: TGTGCCAGCAGTTACCGGGACAGAGTAGGGCTCGGCACCATATATTTT. Translated, it gives CASSYRDRVGLGTIYF.